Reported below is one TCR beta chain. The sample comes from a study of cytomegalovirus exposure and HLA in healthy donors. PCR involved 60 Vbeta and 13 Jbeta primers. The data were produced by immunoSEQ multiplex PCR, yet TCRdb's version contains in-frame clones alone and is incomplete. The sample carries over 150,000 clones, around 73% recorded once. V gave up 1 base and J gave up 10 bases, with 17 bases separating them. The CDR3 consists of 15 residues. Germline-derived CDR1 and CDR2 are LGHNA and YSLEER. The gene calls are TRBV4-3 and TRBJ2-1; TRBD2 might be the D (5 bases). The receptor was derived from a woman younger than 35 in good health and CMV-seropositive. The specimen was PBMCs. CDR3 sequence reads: CASSQGLVAWEEQFF. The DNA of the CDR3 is TGCGCCAGCAGCCAAGGGTTGGTTGCTTGGGAGGAGCAGTTCTTC.